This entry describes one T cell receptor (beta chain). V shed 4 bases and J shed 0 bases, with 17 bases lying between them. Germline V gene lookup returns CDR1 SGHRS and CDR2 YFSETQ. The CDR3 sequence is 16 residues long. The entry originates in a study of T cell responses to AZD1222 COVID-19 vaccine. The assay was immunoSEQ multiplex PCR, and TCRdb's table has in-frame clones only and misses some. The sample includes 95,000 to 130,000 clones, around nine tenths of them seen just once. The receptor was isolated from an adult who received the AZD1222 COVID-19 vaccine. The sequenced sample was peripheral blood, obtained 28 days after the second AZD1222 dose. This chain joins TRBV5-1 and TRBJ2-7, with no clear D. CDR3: CASSLTGRQSSYEQYF. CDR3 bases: TGCGCCAGCAGCCTAACCGGACGTCAGAGCTCCTACGAGCAGTACTTC.